Here is one T cell receptor (beta chain) with its context. V was cut by 3 bases and J by 2 bases, with 15 bases left in between. Per the germline V gene, CDR1 is MGHRA and CDR2 is YSYEKL. This CDR3 has 16 residues. Original processing methods: Estimation of nucleated cell counts was performed using reference gene primer amplification. Produced via immunoSEQ multiplex PCR; TCRdb's table is partial and in-frame only. The D gene and trimming were derived from the DNA, and the V and J assignments and clone size from that table. The sample shows around 110,000 clones, less than 90% of them seen only once. The sample is drawn from a study of blood T cell repertoires in COVID-19. Across the study: Researchers got acute and convalescent COVID-19 samples from the United States, Italy and Spain. Nucleic acid was either cDNA or gDNA, and it came from T cells, B-cell-depleted T cells, or PBMCs.

The chain combines TRBV4-1 with TRBJ2-3, with a possible D match to TRBD2 (5 bases). Sequencing used peripheral blood. This receptor was taken from a man aged 25-45 years with acute or convalescent COVID-19. CDR3 sequence reads: CASSQISEVDTDTQYF. The DNA of the CDR3 is TGCGCCAGCAGCCAGATTTCGGAGGTAGACACAGATACGCAGTATTTT.